This passage covers 19 T cell receptor beta chains from one sample sequenced in a study of early T cells in non-severe SARS-CoV-2 infection listed by TCRdb under 2021. The library was made by 5' RACE. Sequencing took place on a NextSeq 500. Using fastp trimming at Q25 and MiXCR clonotype assembly, TCRdb reanalyzed the public sequencing data and kept in-frame beta chains. For every CDR3 protein sequence, its rows merge into one entry that carries the most common genes and DNA. The sample has some 85,000 distinct CDR3 sequences on record, roughly an eighth of them singletons. Of the sample, about 1.5% is held by the ten largest clones. The source material was whole blood. Receptors were obtained from an adult who was a healthcare worker with PCR-confirmed SARS-CoV-2 infection or an uninfected control (not recorded which).

This clonotype was seen a handful of times. The V call is TRBV11-2, the J call TRBJ2-7; D gene uncertain. Trimming shortened V by 2 bases and J by 6 bases, and 17 bases separated the two germline ends. This CDR3 is 15 amino acids long. Germline-derived CDR1 and CDR2 are SGHAT and FQNNGV. CDR3 coding DNA: TGTGCCAGCAGCTTACGCGCGGACGGCACAGCCGAGCAGTACTTC. As protein: CASSLRADGTAEQYF.

The V gene is TRBV23-1, the J gene TRBJ1-5; D gene unclear. TRBV23-1 carries the ORF label, with uncertain function. This CDR3 spans 16 amino acids. V was shortened by 0 bases and J by 5 bases, with 14 bases between the two germline ends. The CDR3 sequence is CASSQSLSGRHQPQHF. CDR3 sequence (DNA): TGCGCCAGCAGTCAATCATTATCTGGCAGGCATCAGCCCCAGCATTTT.

This rearrangement joins TRBV7-2 to TRBJ1-2, with 8 bases matching TRBD1. Germline V lookup: CDR1 SGHTA, CDR2 FQGNSA. The CDR3 sequence is 17 residues long. Trimming at V came to 5 bases and at J to 7 bases, leaving 18 bases not matched to a gene. CDR3 in amino acids: CASSPNSQTGEVGGYTF. CDR3 nucleotides: TGTGCCAGCAGCCCCAATTCCCAGACAGGGGAGGTTGGTGGCTACACCTTC.

This clonotype was detected many times. This chain connects TRBV29-1 to TRBJ1-2; TRBD1 might be the D (6 bases). Germline V gene sequence: CDR1 SQVTM, CDR2 ANQGSEA. The CDR3 sequence is 13 residues long. The V and J ends lost 1 base and 3 bases respectively, with 9 bases between them. The CDR3 region is CSVEAGTYYGYTF. As DNA, the CDR3 is TGCAGCGTTGAAGCCGGGACATACTATGGCTACACCTTC.

This clonotype was picked up a small number of times. J is TRBJ2-1 and V is TRBV29-1, with D maybe TRBD1 (5 bases). Germline V gene lookup returns CDR1 SQVTM and CDR2 ANQGSEA. The CDR3 length is 12 residues. The V gene lost 3 bases and the J gene lost 5 bases, with 8 bases spanning the gap. The CDR3 region is CSVDLGDNEQFF. CDR3 DNA sequence: TGCAGCGTTGATCTAGGGGACAATGAGCAGTTCTTC.

This clonotype was counted between two and nine times. This chain connects TRBV7-9 to TRBJ2-7, with TRBD1 matching 10 bases. Per germline, CDR1 SEHNR and CDR2 FQNEAQ (reference sequence). Unmatched junction bases numbered 6, after V lost 5 bases and J lost 2 bases. This CDR3 region has 15 residues. The CDR3 is CASSLTGGIPYEQYF. DNA for the CDR3: TGTGCCAGCAGCCTGACAGGGGGCATTCCCTACGAGCAGTACTTC.

This clonotype was recorded many times. This chain connects TRBV7-9 to TRBJ2-3, with TRBD2 matching over 10 bases. The CDR3 loop spans 18 amino acids. Germline-derived CDR1 and CDR2 are SEHNR and FQNEAQ (reference sequence). The V and J ends lost 2 bases and 0 bases, in that order; junction bases with no gene match: 8. The CDR3 spells CASSLRSASGRSTDTQYF. CDR3 DNA sequence: TGTGCCAGCAGCTTAAGGTCGGCTAGCGGGAGAAGCACAGATACGCAGTATTTT.

The chain is built from TRBV9 and TRBJ2-5; D possibly corresponds to TRBD2 (5 bases). The CDR3 has 15 amino acids. Trimming took 2 bases from V and 1 from J, leaving 12 bases between them. From germline, CDR1 is SGDLS and CDR2 YYNGEE. The CDR3 sequence is CASSVVGSSQETQYF. For the CDR3, the DNA is TGTGCCAGCAGCGTGGTAGGGAGTAGCCAAGAGACCCAGTACTTC.

V usage is TRBV5-6 and J usage is TRBJ2-3; 7 bases line up with TRBD2. V dropped 0 bases and J dropped 3; count of bases not matched to a gene: 13. Germline lookup yields CDR1 SGHDT and CDR2 YYEEEE. This CDR3 comprises 18 residues. For the CDR3, the DNA is TGTGCCAGCAGCTTGGGTCGGGAGGTCGGACATCAGACAGATACGCAGTATTTT. This translates into CASSLGREVGHQTDTQYF.

The table lists this clonotype with a count of one. V and J are TRBV20-1 and TRBJ2-7; D not certain. Germline lookup yields CDR1 DFQATT and CDR2 SNEGSKA (reference sequence). V was pared by 7 bases and J by 0 bases, with 16 bases between. This CDR3 is built from 14 residues. The CDR3 sequence: CSVVQAAISYEQYF. CDR3 in DNA: TGCAGTGTTGTCCAGGCAGCGATCTCCTACGAGCAGTACTTC.

This clonotype appeared many times. CDR3 in DNA: TGTGCCAGCAGTTTGAAGCCGGGAAACACCATATATTTT. As protein: CASSLKPGNTIYF. The chain has TRBV6-2 or TRBV6-3 and TRBJ1-3; D gene unclear. Germline V gene sequence: CDR1 MNHEY, CDR2 SVGEGT. The CDR3 runs to 13 residues. V dropped 4 bases and J dropped 4 bases, with 8 bases sitting between them.

This clonotype was recorded many times. V is TRBV3-1 and J is TRBJ1-2; D is uncertain. This CDR3 spans 15 amino acids. V shed 1 base and J shed 8 bases, with 17 bases lying between them. Germline V gives CDR1 LGHDT, CDR2 YNNKEL (reference sequence). The CDR3 nucleotides read TGTGCCAGCAGCCAAGGGGCTGGACTTACCTTGGGCTACACCTTC. This codes for CASSQGAGLTLGYTF. The full variable domain, rest sourced from reference TRBV3-1 and TRBJ1-2, is DTAVSQTPKYLVTQMGNDKSIKCEQNLGHDTMYWYKQDSKKFLKIMFSYNNKELIINETVPNRFSPKSPDKAHLNLHINSLELGDSAVYFCASSQGAGLTLGYTFGSGTRLTVV.

This clonotype showed up many times. This chain links TRBV3-1 with TRBJ2-5; D unresolved. CDR1 and CDR2 from the germline V gene are LGHDT and YNNKEL (reference sequence). Trimming removed 0 bases from V and 5 bases from J, with 10 bases in between. This CDR3 spans 14 amino acids. CDR3 in amino acids: CASSQDMGLETQYF. In nucleotides, the CDR3 is TGTGCCAGCAGCCAAGATATGGGGTTGGAGACCCAGTACTTC.

This clonotype turned up a few times. The rearrangement links TRBV6-6 to TRBJ2-7, with D possibly being TRBD2 (6 bases). Per germline, CDR1 MNHNY and CDR2 SVGAGI (reference sequence). V lost 2 bases to trimming and J lost 2 bases, with 16 bases between them. The CDR3 is 16 residues long. CDR3 protein: CASSYPEGRQTYEQYF. The CDR3 nucleotides read TGTGCCAGCAGTTACCCGGAGGGCAGGCAGACCTACGAGCAGTACTTC.

The chain links TRBV29-1 to TRBJ1-4; TRBD1 agrees at 7 bases. Germline CDR1 reads SQVTM; CDR2 reads ANQGSEA. The V and J ends lost 4 bases and 8 bases, in that order; junction bases with no gene match: 7. This CDR3 region has 13 residues. CDR3 nucleotides: TGCAGCGTTGGCAGGGGGATTGGAGAAAAACTGTTTTTT. It codes for CSVGRGIGEKLFF.

CDR3 loop: CASSWQRLGANVLTF. The CDR3 DNA reads TGTGCCAGCAGTTGGCAGAGGCTAGGGGCCAACGTCCTGACTTTC. This chain connects TRBV6-5 to TRBJ2-6; D call uncertain. The CDR3 is made up of 15 amino acids. V was clipped by 4 bases and J by 4 bases, with 11 bases between them. Germline loops: CDR1 MNHEY, CDR2 SVGAGI.

This clonotype was counted between two and nine times. The genes are TRBV28 and TRBJ2-6; D is ambiguous. V lost 1 base and J lost 2, with 3 bases in between. The CDR3 sequence is 14 residues long. Per the germline V gene, CDR1 is MDHEN and CDR2 is SYDVKM. This CDR3 is CASSLLPGANVLTF. CDR3 nucleotide sequence: TGTGCCAGCAGTTTATTACCTGGGGCCAACGTCCTGACTTTC.

This clonotype appeared many times. CDR3 sequence: CSAREEGTVVNEQFF. CDR3 nucleotides: TGCAGTGCTAGAGAGGAGGGAACCGTCGTTAATGAGCAGTTCTTC. The V gene is TRBV20-1, the J gene TRBJ2-1, with D possibly being TRBD2 (6 bases). CDR3 size: 15 residues. Trimming stripped 0 bases from V and 7 bases from J, with 16 bases between. Per germline, CDR1 DFQATT and CDR2 SNEGSKA (reference sequence).

This rearrangement joins TRBV9 to TRBJ1-1, with D possibly TRBD1 on 6 matching bases. Trimming removed 0 bases from V and 1 base from J, with 10 bases in between. This CDR3 is 15 amino acids long. Per germline, CDR1 SGDLS and CDR2 YYNGEE. The CDR3 sequence: CASSVAGTQNTEAFF. The CDR3 bases are TGTGCCAGCAGCGTAGCCGGGACACAGAACACTGAAGCTTTCTTT.